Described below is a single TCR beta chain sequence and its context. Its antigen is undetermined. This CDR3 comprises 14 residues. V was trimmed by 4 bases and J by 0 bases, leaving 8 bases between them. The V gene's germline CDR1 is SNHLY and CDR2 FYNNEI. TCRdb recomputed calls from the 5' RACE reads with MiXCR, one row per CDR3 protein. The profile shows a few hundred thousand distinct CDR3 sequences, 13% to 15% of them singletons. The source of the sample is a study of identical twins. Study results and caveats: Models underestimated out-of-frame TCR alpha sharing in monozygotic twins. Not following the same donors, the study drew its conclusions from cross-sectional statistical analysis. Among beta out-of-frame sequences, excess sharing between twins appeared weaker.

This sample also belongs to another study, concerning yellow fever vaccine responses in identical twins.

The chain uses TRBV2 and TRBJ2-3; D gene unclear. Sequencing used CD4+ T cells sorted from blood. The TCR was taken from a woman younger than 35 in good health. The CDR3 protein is CASSGGLSTDTQYF. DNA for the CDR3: TGTGCCAGCAGTGGGGGTCTTAGCACAGATACGCAGTATTTT. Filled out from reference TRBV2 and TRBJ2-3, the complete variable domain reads EPEVTQTPSHQVTQMGQEVILRCVPISNHLYFYWYRQILGQKVEFLVSFYNNEISEKSEIFDDQFSVERPDGSNFTLKIRSTKLEDSAMYFCASSGGLSTDTQYFGPGTRLTVL.